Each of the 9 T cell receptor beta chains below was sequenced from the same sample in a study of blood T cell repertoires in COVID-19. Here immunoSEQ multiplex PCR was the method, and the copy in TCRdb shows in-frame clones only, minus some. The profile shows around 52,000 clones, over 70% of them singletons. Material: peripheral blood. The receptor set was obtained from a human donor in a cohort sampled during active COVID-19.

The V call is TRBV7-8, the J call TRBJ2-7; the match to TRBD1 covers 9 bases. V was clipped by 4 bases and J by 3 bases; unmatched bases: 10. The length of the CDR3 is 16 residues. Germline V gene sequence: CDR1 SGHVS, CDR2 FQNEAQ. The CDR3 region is CASSSTYRGPFYEQYF. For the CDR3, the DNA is TGTGCCAGCAGCTCGACTTACAGGGGGCCATTCTACGAGCAGTACTTC. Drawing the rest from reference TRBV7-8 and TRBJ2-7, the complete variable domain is GAGVSQSPRYKVAKRGQDVALRCDPISGHVSLFWYQQALGQGPEFLTYFQNEAQLDKSGLPSDRFFAERPEGSVSTLKIQRTQQEDSAVYLCASSSTYRGPFYEQYFGPGTRLTVT.

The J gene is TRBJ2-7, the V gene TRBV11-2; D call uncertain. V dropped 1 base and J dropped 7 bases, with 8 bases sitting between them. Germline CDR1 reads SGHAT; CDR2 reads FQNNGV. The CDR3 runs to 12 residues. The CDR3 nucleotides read TGTGCCAGCAGCTTAGGTGGGCGTGAGCAGTACTTC. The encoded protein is CASSLGGREQYF. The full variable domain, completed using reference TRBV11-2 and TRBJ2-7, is EAGVAQSPRYKIIEKRQSVAFWCNPISGHATLYWYQQILGQGPKLLIQFQNNGVVDDSQLPKDRFSAERLKGVDSTLKIQPAKLEDSAVYLCASSLGGREQYFGPGTRLTVT.

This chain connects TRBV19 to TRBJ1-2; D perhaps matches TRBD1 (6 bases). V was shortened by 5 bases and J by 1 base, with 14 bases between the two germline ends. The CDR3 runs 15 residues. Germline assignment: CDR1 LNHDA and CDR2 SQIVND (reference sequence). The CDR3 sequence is CASSRNRALNYGYTF. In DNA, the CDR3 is TGTGCCAGTAGTCGAAACAGGGCCCTTAACTATGGCTACACCTTC.

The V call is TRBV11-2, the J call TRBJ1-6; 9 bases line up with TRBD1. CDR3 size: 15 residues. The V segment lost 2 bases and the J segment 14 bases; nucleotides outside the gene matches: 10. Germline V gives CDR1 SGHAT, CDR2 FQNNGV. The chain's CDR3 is CASSLQDRGQVSLHF. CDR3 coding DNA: TGTGCCAGCAGCTTACAGGACAGGGGTCAGGTATCCCTCCACTTT.

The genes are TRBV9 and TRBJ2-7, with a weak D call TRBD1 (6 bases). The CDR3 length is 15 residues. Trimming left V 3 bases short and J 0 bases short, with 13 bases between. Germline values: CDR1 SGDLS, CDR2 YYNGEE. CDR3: CASSAQTGNSYEQYF. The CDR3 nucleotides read TGTGCCAGCAGCGCCCAAACAGGGAACTCCTACGAGCAGTACTTC.

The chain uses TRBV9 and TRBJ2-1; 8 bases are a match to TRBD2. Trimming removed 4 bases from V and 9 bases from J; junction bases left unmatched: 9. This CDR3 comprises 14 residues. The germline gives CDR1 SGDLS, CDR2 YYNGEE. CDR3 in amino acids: CASSPGTSFGEQFF. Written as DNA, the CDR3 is TGTGCCAGCAGCCCTGGGACTAGTTTTGGTGAGCAGTTCTTC.

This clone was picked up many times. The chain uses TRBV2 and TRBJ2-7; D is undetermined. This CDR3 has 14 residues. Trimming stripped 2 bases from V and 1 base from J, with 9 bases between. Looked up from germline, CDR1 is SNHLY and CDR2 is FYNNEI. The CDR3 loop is CASSESFLSYEQYF. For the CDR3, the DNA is TGTGCCAGCAGTGAATCTTTCCTATCCTACGAGCAGTACTTC.

The chain's CDR3 is CASRKSSRGGYTEAFF. CDR3 nucleotide sequence: TGTGCCAGCAGAAAGTCATCCAGGGGAGGGTACACTGAAGCTTTCTTT. The V gene is TRBV28, the J gene TRBJ1-1, with a weak D call TRBD1 (6 bases). Trimming stripped 6 bases from V and 3 bases from J, with 20 bases between. CDR3 length: 16 amino acids. Germline CDR1 MDHEN, CDR2 SYDVKM.

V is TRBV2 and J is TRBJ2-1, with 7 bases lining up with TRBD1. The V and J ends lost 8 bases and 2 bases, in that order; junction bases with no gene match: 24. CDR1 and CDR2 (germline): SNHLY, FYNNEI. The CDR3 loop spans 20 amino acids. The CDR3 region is CASADSSPFWSGGTYNEQFF. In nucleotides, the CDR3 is TGTGCCAGCGCAGACTCATCACCCTTCTGGTCAGGGGGTACCTACAATGAGCAGTTCTTC.